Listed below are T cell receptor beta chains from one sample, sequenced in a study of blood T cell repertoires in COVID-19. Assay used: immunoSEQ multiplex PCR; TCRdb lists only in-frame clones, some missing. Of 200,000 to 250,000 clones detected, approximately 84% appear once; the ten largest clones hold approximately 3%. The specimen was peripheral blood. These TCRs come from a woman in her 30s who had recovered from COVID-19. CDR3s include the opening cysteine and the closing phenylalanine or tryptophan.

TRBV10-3	CAISGQGGTYEQYF
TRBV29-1	CSVVEADTQYF
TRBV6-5	CASRGQPSTEAFF
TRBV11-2	CASRRGGYNEQFF
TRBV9	CASSVGGGGSYEQYF
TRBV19	CASSMGGAAYEQYF
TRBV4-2	CASSQASILTEDTEAFF
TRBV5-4	CASSLDGRSSTDTQYF
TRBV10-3	CAISESAGGRTDTQYF
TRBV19	CASRGASGRTTDTQYF
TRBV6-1	CASSEDRNANTGELFF
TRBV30	CAWDRGENTEAFF
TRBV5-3	CARSLAPEGSYEQYF
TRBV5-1	CASSLGWAPNTEAFF
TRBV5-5	CASSPGQGRVRDYGYTF
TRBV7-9	CASSPYYHGGKAFF
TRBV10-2	CASSATRTANEKLFF
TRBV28	CASSPPGQGVYSNQPQHF
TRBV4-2	CASSQYQEQYF
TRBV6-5	CASSRQDRSDQPQHF
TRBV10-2	CASSLTSGNYNEQFF
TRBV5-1	CASSKNRDEQYF
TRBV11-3	CASSLGRGASEAFF
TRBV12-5	CASGPRGGGYGYTF
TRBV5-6	CASSDQGMGPQHF
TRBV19	CASSIGRQGTDTQYF
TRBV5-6	CASSLAGSLYEQYF
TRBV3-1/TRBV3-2	CASSQARGASGLAGPNEQFF
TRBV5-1	CASSIYTGEQFF